The source of this T cell receptor (beta chain) is a study of Ad26.COV2.S vaccination and SARS-CoV-2 variants. About the research overall: The study gave Ad26.COV2.S intramuscularly, once or twice 56 days apart. General study results and limits: Vaccinated and placebo-treated recipients had similar non-spike TCR breadth.

This CDR3 spans 19 amino acids. V lost 0 bases and J lost 0, with 21 bases in between. Germline loops: CDR1 KGHSH, CDR2 LQKENI. Treatment indicated: roughly 18 received Ad26.COV2.S at low or high dose, single or two shots; about 5 received placebo; per-sample allocation not given. It was on day 63 after the first vaccine or placebo injection that samples were taken. Data came from immunoSEQ multiplex PCR; TCRdb stores just in-frame clones and leaves some out. Found here are a few hundred thousand clones, 90% of them singletons; the top ten hold approximately 12%. To note about this clone: Its antigen remains unknown.

The V gene is TRBV18, the J gene TRBJ2-7; D tentatively fits TRBD1 or TRBD2 (5 bases each). This clonotype originated in a person between 18 and 65 years old who received the Ad26.COV2.S COVID-19 vaccine or a placebo. The specimen comprised peripheral blood, sampled in a trial of Ad26.COV2.S vaccine versus placebo. The CDR3 nucleotides read TGTGCCAGCTCACCACCGAGAGGGGCTTCCCAGCCCCTCTCCTACGAGCAGTACTTC. It is translated as CASSPPRGASQPLSYEQYF.